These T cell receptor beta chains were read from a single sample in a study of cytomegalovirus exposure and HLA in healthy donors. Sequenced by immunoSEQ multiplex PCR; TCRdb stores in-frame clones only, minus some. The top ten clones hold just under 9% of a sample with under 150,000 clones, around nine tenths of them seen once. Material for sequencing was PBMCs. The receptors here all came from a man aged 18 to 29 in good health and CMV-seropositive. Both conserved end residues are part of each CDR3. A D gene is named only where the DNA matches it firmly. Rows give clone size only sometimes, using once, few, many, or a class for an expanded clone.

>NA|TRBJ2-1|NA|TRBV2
CASSETDNYNEQFF
TGTGCCAGCAGTGAAACAGACAACTACAATGAGCAGTTCTTC
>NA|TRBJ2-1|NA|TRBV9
CASSVGAEQFF
TGTGCCAGCAGCGTTGGAGCGGAGCAGTTCTTC
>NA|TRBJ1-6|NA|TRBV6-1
CASSAPTGRTNSPLHF
TGTGCCAGCAGTGCGCCGACAGGTCGCACCAATTCACCCCTCCACTTT
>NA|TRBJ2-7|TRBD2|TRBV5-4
CASSLEGGSSYEQYF
TGTGCCAGCAGCTTGGAGGGCGGGAGCTCCTACGAGCAGTACTTC
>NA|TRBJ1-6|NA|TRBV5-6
CASSLTGNYNSPLHF
TGTGCCAGCAGCTTGACAGGGAACTATAATTCACCCCTCCACTTT
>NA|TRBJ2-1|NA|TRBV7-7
CASSLYTGPRGYNEQFF
TGTGCCAGCAGCTTATATACAGGGCCTCGGGGCTACAATGAGCAGTTCTTC
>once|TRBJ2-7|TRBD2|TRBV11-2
CASSLLREKGPEQYF
TGTGCCAGCAGCTTATTGCGGGAGAAGGGGCCCGAGCAGTACTTC
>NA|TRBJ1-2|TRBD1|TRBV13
CASSLSPGTESYGYTF
TGTGCCAGCAGCTTAAGCCCCGGGACAGAGAGTTATGGCTACACCTTC
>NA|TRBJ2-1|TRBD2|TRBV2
CASSPNGLANNEQFF
TGTGCCAGCAGTCCTAATGGACTAGCGAACAATGAGCAGTTCTTC
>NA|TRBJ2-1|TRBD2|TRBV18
CASSPETSGVYNEQFF
TGTGCCAGCTCACCGGAAACTAGCGGGGTTTACAATGAGCAGTTCTTC
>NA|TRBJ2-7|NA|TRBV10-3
CAIRRLEGDSTYEQYF
TGTGCCATCAGGCGATTGGAAGGGGACTCTACCTACGAGCAGTACTTC
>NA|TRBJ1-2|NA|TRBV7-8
CASSLNSGFGYTF
TGTGCCAGCAGCTTAAACTCGGGTTTTGGCTACACCTTC
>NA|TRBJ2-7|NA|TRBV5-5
CASSPPSYEQYF
TGTGCCAGCAGCCCCCCTTCCTACGAGCAGTACTTC
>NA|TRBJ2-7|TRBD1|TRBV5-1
CASSPGTGTYEQYF
TGCGCCAGCAGCCCCGGGACAGGGACCTACGAGCAGTACTTC
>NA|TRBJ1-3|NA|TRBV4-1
CASNPDGSSGNTIYF
TGCGCCAGCAACCCTGACGGGTCCTCTGGAAACACCATATATTTT
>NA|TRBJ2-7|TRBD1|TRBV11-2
CASQHWLLGQLTYEQYF
TGTGCCAGCCAACATTGGCTACTGGGACAGTTAACCTACGAGCAGTACTTC
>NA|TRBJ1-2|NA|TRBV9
CASKGTLLNGYTF
TGTGCCAGCAAAGGGACTTTATTAAACGGCTACACCTTC
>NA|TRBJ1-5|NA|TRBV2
CASSQDKSNQPQHF
TGTGCCAGCAGTCAGGACAAAAGCAATCAGCCCCAGCATTTT
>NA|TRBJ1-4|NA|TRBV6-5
CASTPTGVSEKLFF
TGTGCCAGCACCCCGACAGGAGTGAGCGAAAAACTGTTTTTT
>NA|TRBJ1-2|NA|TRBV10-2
CASRNLGQLDYGYTF
TGCGCCAGCAGAAACCTTGGACAGCTTGACTATGGCTACACCTTC
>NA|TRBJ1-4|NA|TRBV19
CASSPGTTIGEKLFF
TGTGCCAGTAGTCCAGGGACAACTATCGGGGAAAAACTGTTTTTT
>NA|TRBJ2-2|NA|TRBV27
CASQGGNGELFF
TGTGCCAGCCAGGGGGGTAACGGGGAGCTGTTTTTT
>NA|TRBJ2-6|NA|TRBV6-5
CASSPTSSGANVLTF
TGTGCCAGCAGTCCTACTAGCTCTGGGGCCAACGTCCTGACTTTC
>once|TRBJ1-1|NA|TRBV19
CASSQGWGTEAFF
TGTGCCAGTAGTCAGGGCTGGGGCACTGAAGCTTTCTTT
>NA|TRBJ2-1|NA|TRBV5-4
CASSRGKEYEQFF
TGTGCCAGCAGCCGAGGGAAGGAATATGAGCAGTTCTTC
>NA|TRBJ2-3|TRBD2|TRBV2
CAARPVAGGRTDTQYF
TGTGCCGCGCGCCCGGTAGCGGGGGGGAGAACAGATACGCAGTATTTT
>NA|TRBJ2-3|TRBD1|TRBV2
CASRETGVGADTQYF
TGTGCCAGCAGGGAGACAGGGGTTGGGGCAGATACGCAGTATTTT
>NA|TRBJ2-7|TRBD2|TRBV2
CASSGGGSTYEQYF
TGTGCCAGCAGTGGGGGCGGGAGCACCTACGAGCAGTACTTC
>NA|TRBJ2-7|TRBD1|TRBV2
CASTKRLKRTGDAYEQYF
TGTGCCAGCACTAAAAGATTGAAGAGGACAGGGGACGCCTACGAGCAGTACTTC
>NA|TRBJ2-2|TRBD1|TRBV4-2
CASSPGQGNTGELFF
TGTGCCAGCAGCCCCGGACAGGGGAACACCGGGGAGCTGTTTTTT
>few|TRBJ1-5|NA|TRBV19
CASSIRQGLYSNQPQHF
TGTGCCAGTAGTATTAGGCAGGGACTATATAGCAATCAGCCCCAGCATTTT
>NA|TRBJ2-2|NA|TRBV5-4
CASSLPRGGRDTGELFF
TGTGCCAGCAGCTTGCCCAGGGGTGGAAGAGACACCGGGGAGCTGTTTTTT
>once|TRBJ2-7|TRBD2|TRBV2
CASSDIAGRRGQYF
TGTGCCAGCAGTGATATAGCGGGCCGTCGAGGGCAGTACTTC
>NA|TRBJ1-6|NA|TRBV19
CASSEQPYNSPLHF
TGTGCCAGTAGTGAACAGCCCTATAATTCACCCCTCCACTTT
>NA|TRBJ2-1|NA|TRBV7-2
CASSAGLAYNEQFF
TGTGCCAGCAGCGCCGGACTGGCCTACAATGAGCAGTTCTTC
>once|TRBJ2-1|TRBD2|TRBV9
CASSVGGSGSNEQFF
TGTGCCAGCAGCGTAGGGGGTAGCGGGAGCAATGAGCAGTTCTTC
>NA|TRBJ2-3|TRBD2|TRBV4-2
CASSQELAGGTDTQYF
TGTGCCAGCAGCCAAGAGCTAGCGGGAGGTACAGATACGCAGTATTTT
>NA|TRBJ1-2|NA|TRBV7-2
CASSFRGALDGYTF
TGTGCCAGCAGCTTCCGGGGAGCGCTCGATGGCTACACCTTC
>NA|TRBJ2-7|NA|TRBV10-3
CAIKENSYEQYF
TGTGCCATCAAAGAGAACTCCTACGAGCAGTACTTC
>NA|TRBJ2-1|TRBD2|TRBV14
CASSLLLAGVNEQFF
TGTGCCAGCAGCCTACTCCTAGCGGGGGTCAATGAGCAGTTCTTC
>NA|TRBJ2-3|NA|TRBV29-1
CSARVGGTDTQYF
TGCAGCGCGCGGGTCGGGGGCACAGATACGCAGTATTTT
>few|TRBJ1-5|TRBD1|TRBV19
CASSMWDSSNQPQHF
TGTGCCAGTAGTATGTGGGACAGTAGCAATCAGCCCCAGCATTTT
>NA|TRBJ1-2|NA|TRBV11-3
CASSLVAEPYGEGYTF
TGTGCCAGCAGCTTAGTGGCAGAACCATATGGAGAGGGCTACACCTTC
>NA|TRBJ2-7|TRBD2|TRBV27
CASSLGTSFVYEQYF
TGTGCCAGCAGTTTAGGGACTAGCTTCGTCTACGAGCAGTACTTC
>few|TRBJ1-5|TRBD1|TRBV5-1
CASSRRQGHQPQHF
TGCGCCAGCAGCCGGCGACAGGGCCATCAGCCCCAGCATTTT
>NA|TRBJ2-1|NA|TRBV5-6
CASSLRGVRYNEQFF
TGTGCCAGCAGCTTGAGAGGAGTTCGGTACAATGAGCAGTTCTTC